These 4 T cell receptor beta chains were sequenced from one sample in a study of blood T cell repertoires in COVID-19. This table comes from immunoSEQ multiplex PCR, and its TCRdb copy is limited to in-frame clones, with some not included. The repertoire includes some 180,000 clones, around nine tenths of them detected once, and roughly 2% sits in the top ten. What was sequenced was peripheral blood. These receptors were taken from a man aged 50 to 60 who had recovered from COVID-19.

CDR3 sequence reads: CASSLDGERGDTQYF. As DNA, the CDR3 is TGCGCCAGCAGCTTGGATGGAGAGCGGGGAGATACGCAGTATTTT. The V call is TRBV5-1, the J call TRBJ2-3, with TRBD2 matching 7 bases. Germline V lookup: CDR1 SGHRS, CDR2 YFSETQ. This CDR3 comprises 15 residues. The J segment lost 5 bases and the V segment lost 0 bases, leaving 6 bases of the junction unmatched.

The rearrangement links TRBV3-1 (or the pseudogene TRBV3-2) to TRBJ1-1, with D hard to call. From germline, CDR1 is LGHDT and CDR2 YNNKEL (reference sequence). CDR3 length: 14 residues. V lost 4 bases and J 8 bases, leaving 17 bases between the germline ends. CDR3 sequence (DNA): TGTGCCAGCAGCCCACTGGGGAGCGGTTTGGAAGCTTTCTTT. It specifies CASSPLGSGLEAFF.

The chain has TRBV11-2 and TRBJ1-1; the match to TRBD1 covers 7 bases. The CDR3 extends over 19 amino acids. Trimming removed 0 bases from V and 4 bases from J; junction bases left unmatched: 17. Germline CDR1 is SGHAT and CDR2 is FQNNGV. The DNA for the CDR3 is TGTGCCAGCAGCTTAGATTTGGGACAGCGCGGGTTTAAGGGCACTGAAGCTTTCTTT. As protein: CASSLDLGQRGFKGTEAFF.

The chain employs TRBV6-5 and TRBJ2-5; perhaps TRBD2 as D (6 bases). V lost 6 bases to trimming and J lost 4 bases, with 9 bases between them. The CDR3 is made up of 12 amino acids. Looked up from germline, CDR1 is MNHEY and CDR2 is SVGAGI. CDR3 nucleotides: TGTGCCAGCAGCTTTAGCGGAGAGACCCAGTACTTC. Amino acid sequence: CASSFSGETQYF.